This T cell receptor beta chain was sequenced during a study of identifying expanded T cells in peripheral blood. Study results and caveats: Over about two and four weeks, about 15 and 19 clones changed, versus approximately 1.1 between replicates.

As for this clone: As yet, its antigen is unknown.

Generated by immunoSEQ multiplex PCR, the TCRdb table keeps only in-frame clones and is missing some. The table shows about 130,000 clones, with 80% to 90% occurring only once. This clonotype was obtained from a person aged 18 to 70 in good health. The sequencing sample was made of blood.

This chain's CDR3 is CASLSGGTGKAFF. Here the CDR3 DNA reads TGTGCCAGCTTGAGCGGGGGAACCGGGAAAGCTTTCTTT. The gene calls are TRBV28 and TRBJ1-1; possibly TRBD1 for D (5 bases). Trimming removed 8 bases from V and 9 bases from J, with 19 bases in between. The CDR3 is 13 residues long. Germline CDR1 MDHEN, CDR2 SYDVKM.